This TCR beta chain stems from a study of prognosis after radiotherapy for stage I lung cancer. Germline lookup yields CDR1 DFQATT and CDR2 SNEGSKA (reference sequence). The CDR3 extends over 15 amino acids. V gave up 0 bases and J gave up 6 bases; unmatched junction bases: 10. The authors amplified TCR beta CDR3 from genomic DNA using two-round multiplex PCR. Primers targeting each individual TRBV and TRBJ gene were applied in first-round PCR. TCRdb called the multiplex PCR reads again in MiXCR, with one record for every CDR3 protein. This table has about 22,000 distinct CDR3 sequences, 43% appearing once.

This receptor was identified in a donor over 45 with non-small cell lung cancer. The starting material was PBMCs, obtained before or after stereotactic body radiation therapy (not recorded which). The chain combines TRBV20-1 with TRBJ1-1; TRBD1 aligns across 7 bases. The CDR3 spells CSARDSGGVRPEAFF. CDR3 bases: TGCAGTGCTAGAGATTCAGGGGGGGTCCGCCCTGAAGCTTTCTTT.